The rows below give T cell receptor beta chains drawn from one sample of a study of T cell repertoires in cytomegalovirus infection. MiXCR was run by TCRdb on the reads, yielding one entry per CDR3 protein. The profile shows 400,000 or so distinct CDR3 sequences, about 33% of them singletons. The sample comprised PBMCs. These receptors originate from a human donor in good health (CMV status not recorded). Some clones in this sample may be carry-over from other donors' samples. Each CDR3 is given with its conserved first and last residue. D genes are given only for firm matches. Clone size appears in some rows only: once, few, many, or a class for an expanded clone.

j_call: TRBJ2-1; v_call: TRBV3-1; clone_size: .; cdr3_length: 13; d_call: .; cdr3_nt: TGTGCCAGCAGCCAAGGAAGGAACAATGAGCAGTTCTTC; cdr3_aa: CASSQGRNNEQFF
j_call: TRBJ2-6; v_call: TRBV6-5; clone_size: few; cdr3_length: 18; d_call: .; cdr3_nt: TGTGCCAGCAGTGACAGACAGGGAGGTCTACTCTTGGCCAACGTCCTGACTTTC; cdr3_aa: CASSDRQGGLLLANVLTF
j_call: TRBJ2-5; v_call: TRBV5-1; clone_size: .; cdr3_length: 14; d_call: TRBD1; cdr3_nt: TGCGCCAGCAGTTGGGACAGGTTGTTGGAGACCCAGTACTTC; cdr3_aa: CASSWDRLLETQYF
j_call: TRBJ1-1; v_call: TRBV7-9; clone_size: few; cdr3_length: 12; d_call: .; cdr3_nt: TGTGCCAGCACCTTGGAGGTCACTGAAGCTTTCTTT; cdr3_aa: CASTLEVTEAFF
j_call: TRBJ2-7; v_call: TRBV7-8; clone_size: many; cdr3_length: 12; d_call: .; cdr3_nt: TGTGCCAGCAGCACCCAGGGGACCGAGCAGTACTTC; cdr3_aa: CASSTQGTEQYF
j_call: TRBJ1-2; v_call: TRBV20-1; clone_size: .; cdr3_length: 13; d_call: .; cdr3_nt: TGCAGTGCTAGAGACCCGACAGTTTACGGCTACACCTTC; cdr3_aa: CSARDPTVYGYTF
j_call: TRBJ1-2; v_call: TRBV4-3; clone_size: .; cdr3_length: 13; d_call: .; cdr3_nt: TGCGCCAGCAGCCAAGACGCAGGCTATGGCTACACCTTC; cdr3_aa: CASSQDAGYGYTF
j_call: TRBJ1-6; v_call: TRBV27; clone_size: .; cdr3_length: 18; d_call: .; cdr3_nt: TGTGCCAGCAGTTTATCGTTTCCGTATTCTGGGGTGGTGACACCCCTCCACTTT; cdr3_aa: CASSLSFPYSGVVTPLHF
j_call: TRBJ2-3; v_call: TRBV4-3; clone_size: once; cdr3_length: 17; d_call: TRBD2; cdr3_nt: TGCGCCAGCAGCCAAGATGGACTAGCGGGGCGCACAGATACGCAGTATTTT; cdr3_aa: CASSQDGLAGRTDTQYF
j_call: TRBJ1-5; v_call: TRBV6-6; clone_size: few; cdr3_length: 13; d_call: .; cdr3_nt: TGTGCCAGCAAGGGGGGGGGCGGTCAGCCCCAGCATTTT; cdr3_aa: CASKGGGGQPQHF
j_call: TRBJ1-1; v_call: TRBV7-2; clone_size: few; cdr3_length: 13; d_call: .; cdr3_nt: TGTGCCAGCAGCCCCTTGGGGACGGCTGAAGCTTTCTTT; cdr3_aa: CASSPLGTAEAFF
j_call: TRBJ1-3; v_call: TRBV2; clone_size: few; cdr3_length: 13; d_call: .; cdr3_nt: TGTGCCAGCAGTGAACCCACGAGGGGCCCCATATATTTT; cdr3_aa: CASSEPTRGPIYF